The sequence of this T cell receptor beta chain was determined in a study of blood T cell repertoires in COVID-19 (dated by TCRdb to 2020 to 2021). Study-wide context: Samples from collaborators originated in the United States, Italy and Spain and spanned both the acute and convalescent phases of COVID-19. The dataset comprised deeply sampled blood TCRbeta repertoires from subjects exposed to, actively infected with, or recovered from COVID-19. HLA class I and class II types, where available, came from metadata supplied by the sample provider rather than from assay-based typing. Samples were obtained from the ongoing ImmuneRACE study (first 160 participants) and from over a thousand subjects provided by 6 global collaborators. The material from the prospective study consisted of cDNA or gDNA derived from T cells, B-cell-depleted T cells, or PBMCs. Sample metadata almost always included a de-identified subject ID, COVID-19 status, age in years and sex. The repertoires were released in a freely available public database intended as a resource for research on the immune response to SARS-CoV-2.

The CDR3 spans 16 residues, from the cysteine through the phenylalanine. Only CDR3 DNA remains: 48 bases, in frame from the first base. Between the V and J ends, shortened by 7 bases and 2 bases respectively, the junction contains 20 bases. Sequences MGHRA (CDR1) and YSYEKL (CDR2) are obtained from the germline V gene. Paper-wide results and their limitations: The quantity of clinical and demographic metadata differed by source and by participant and was supplied without curation.

A word on this clone: The antigen this receptor binds is unknown. Base qualities were left out, and no much larger clone turns up one base away.

At one collaborating source in Seattle, patients were enrolled during active infection and were followed longitudinally through the course of disease. Collaborating institutions collected whole blood in K2EDTA tubes following their own protocols. Collaborator samples were shipped for TCRbeta analysis as frozen whole blood, isolated PBMCs, or DNA extracted from either sample type. The immunoSEQ Assay, a bias-controlled multiplex PCR, was used to amplify TCRbeta CDR3 regions from genomic DNA. Under the source paper's analysis protocol: The number of nucleated cells in each sample was estimated from the amplification of reference gene primers within the assay. Sequence reads were collapsed and filtered to measure the absolute abundance of every unique TCRbeta CDR3 rearrangement. Productive Simpson clonality was computed per sample as the square root of Simpson's diversity index over productive rearrangements. TCRdb took this table from immuneACCESS and kept in-frame rearrangements with V and J called. Such tables lack part of the clones; where checked against another copy, unresolved V genes explain under half of the gap, and the rest is unexplained. V, J and clone size are taken as reported in that table, and D and trimming were inferred from the DNA itself. The sample data list approximately 120,000 clones, and around 90% of these were observed just once. Roughly 2.1% of the sample rests with the top ten.

The origin of this receptor is a man aged 50-59 years with COVID-19, enrolled during active disease. Sequencing input: peripheral blood. This chain is built from TRBV4-1 and TRBJ1-1; a confident D gene designation cannot be given. The DNA reads as follows: TGCGCCAGCACCCCTTGGGCAAATTCCGGCAACACTGAAGCTTTCTTT. This gives the protein CASTPWANSGNTEAFF.